One sample yielded the 7 T cell receptor beta chains listed below, sequenced in a study of cytotoxic CD8 clonotypes in ibrutinib-treated CLL. Some clones are missing from TCRdb's copy, which holds only in-frame ones; the method was immunoSEQ multiplex PCR. The data hold tens of thousands of clones, with around 78% observed a single time. The specimen was PBMCs, collected after 24 months of ibrutinib treatment. These receptors all come from a human donor with chronic lymphocytic leukemia.

The chain joins TRBV19 to TRBJ1-5; TRBD1 aligns across 7 bases. In germline, CDR1 is LNHDA, CDR2 SQIVND (reference sequence). This CDR3 has 15 residues. Trimming took 4 bases from V and 0 from J; bases not matched to a gene: 3. The CDR3 is CASSNTGVSNQPQHF. The CDR3 DNA reads TGTGCCAGTAGTAACACAGGGGTTAGCAATCAGCCCCAGCATTTT.

This clone came up a few times. V and J are TRBV7-3 and TRBJ2-2, with unresolved D. The CDR3 has 14 residues. V lost 2 bases and J 3 bases, leaving 7 bases between the germline ends. The V gene's germline CDR1 is SGHTA and CDR2 FQGTGA. CDR3: CASSLYLDTGELFF. For the CDR3, the DNA is TGTGCCAGCAGCTTATACCTGGACACCGGGGAGCTGTTTTTT. Using reference TRBV7-3 and TRBJ2-2 for the parts outside the CDR3, the full variable domain is GAGVSQTPSNKVTEKGKYVELRCDPISGHTALYWYRQSLGQGPEFLIYFQGTGAADDSGLPNDRFFAVRPEGSVSTLKIQRTERGDSAVYLCASSLYLDTGELFFGEGSRLTVL.

The chain joins TRBV10-3 to TRBJ1-1; 7 bases match TRBD1. Germline V CDR1 and CDR2: ENHRY, SYGVKD. The CDR3 has 15 residues. Trimming removed 3 bases from V and 1 base from J; junction bases left unmatched: 5. DNA for the CDR3: TGTGCCATCAGTGACGACAGGGCCGGGAACACTGAAGCTTTCTTT. Amino acid sequence: CAISDDRAGNTEAFF.

The J gene is TRBJ2-3, the V gene TRBV9; no clear D gene. The CDR3 consists of 13 residues. Germline CDR1 is SGDLS and CDR2 is YYNGEE. V was trimmed by 0 bases and J by 4 bases, leaving 6 bases between them. CDR3 coding DNA: TGTGCCAGCAGCGTAGGTACGGCAGATACGCAGTATTTT. Translation gives CASSVGTADTQYF.

This chain uses TRBV28 with TRBJ2-7, with D possibly being TRBD1 or TRBD2 (5 bases each). The CDR3 covers 16 residues. The germline gives CDR1 MDHEN, CDR2 SYDVKM. V lost 7 bases to trimming and J lost 1 base, with 20 bases between them. The CDR3 DNA sequence: TGTGCCAGCACCTCTGGGGGAATCCAGGATTCCTACGAGCAGTACTTC. Protein: CASTSGGIQDSYEQYF.

The chain employs TRBV7-9 and TRBJ2-2, with a possible D match to TRBD2 (6 bases). Deletions cut 1 base from V and 7 bases from J, with 13 bases between. The CDR3 spans 15 residues. Germline loops: CDR1 SEHNR, CDR2 FQNEAQ (reference sequence). CDR3 amino acids: CASSLVGSRSGELFF. The CDR3 nucleotides read TGTGCCAGCAGCTTAGTCGGGAGTAGGAGCGGGGAGCTGTTTTTT.

The chain employs TRBV7-9 and TRBJ2-7, with D perhaps TRBD1 (6 bases). Germline CDR1 SEHNR, CDR2 FQNEAQ (reference sequence). V was shortened by 4 bases and J by 5 bases, with 18 bases between the two germline ends. CDR3 length: 15 residues. The chain's CDR3 is CASSSLGTRVDEQYF. The CDR3 coding sequence is TGTGCCAGCAGCTCTCTTGGGACAAGGGTTGACGAGCAGTACTTC.